Presented here are 26 T cell receptor beta chains from one specimen sequenced in a study of CD4+ T cells in melanoma. The assay was immunoSEQ multiplex PCR, and TCRdb's table has in-frame clones only and misses some. This table holds about 55,000 clones, roughly two thirds found once. Sequencing input: tumor tissue. These receptors came from a human donor with melanoma.

The V call is TRBV9, the J call TRBJ2-3; D remains ambiguous. This CDR3 contains 14 residues. Germline V gene data show CDR1 as SGDLS and CDR2 as YYNGEE. Trimming took off 0 bases at V and 2 bases at J, with 7 bases between the two ends. CDR3 nucleotides: TGTGCCAGCAGCGTAGTATCCTCCACAGATACGCAGTATTTT. Its translation is CASSVVSSTDTQYF.

The chain recombines TRBV10-1 with TRBJ2-5; the match to TRBD2 covers 9 bases. Per germline, CDR1 WNHNN and CDR2 SYGVQD (reference sequence). J was trimmed by 5 bases and V by 4 bases; bases with no gene match: 5. CDR3 size: 14 residues. The DNA of the CDR3 is TGCGCCAGCAGTGGCGGGGGGGCTGCGGAGACCCAGTACTTC. It yields the protein CASSGGGAAETQYF.

This clone was detected ten times or more. This sequence joins TRBV28 and TRBJ1-2; perhaps TRBD1 as D (6 bases). Germline V gene lookup returns CDR1 MDHEN and CDR2 SYDVKM. Trimming shortened V by 3 bases and J by 4 bases, and 9 bases separated the two germline ends. The CDR3 consists of 13 residues. The CDR3 DNA follows: TGTGCCAGCAGTTTTGGACAGATCTATGGCTACACCTTC. This translates into CASSFGQIYGYTF.

The chain uses TRBV27 and TRBJ1-6; D remains unclear. Trimming removed 2 bases at V and 0 bases at J, with 17 bases between. Germline CDR1 MNHEY, CDR2 SMNVEV (reference sequence). The CDR3 loop spans 19 amino acids. CDR3 loop: CASSLKGPRPSSYNSPLHF. CDR3 in DNA: TGTGCCAGCAGTTTAAAAGGCCCACGACCGAGCTCCTATAATTCACCCCTCCACTTT.

This clone was observed a few times. The genes are TRBV6-5 and TRBJ1-2; D uncertain. The germline CDR1 and CDR2 sequences are MNHEY and SVGAGI. Trimming cost V 0 bases and J 5 bases, with 13 bases left between them. The CDR3 is made up of 15 amino acids. The CDR3 is CASSYSSSWDYGYTF. The DNA for the CDR3 is TGTGCCAGCAGTTACTCATCGTCTTGGGATTATGGCTACACCTTC.

The V and J genes are TRBV5-5 and TRBJ2-7, with D unclear. The germline CDR1 and CDR2 sequences are SGHKS and YYEKEE (reference sequence). Between the trimmed V and J ends, which lost 0 bases and 6 bases, there was a span of 13 bases. This CDR3 has 14 amino acids. The CDR3 protein is CASSLGTALGEQYF. In nucleotides, the CDR3 is TGTGCCAGCAGCTTGGGGACGGCCCTGGGCGAGCAGTACTTC.

This chain links TRBV5-5 with TRBJ2-7, with a possible D match to TRBD1 (5 bases). CDR1 is SGHKS, CDR2 YYEKEE, per germline (reference sequence). Trimming took off 4 bases at V and 1 base at J, with 15 bases between the two ends. The length of the CDR3 is 15 residues. In nucleotides, the CDR3 is TGTGCCAGCAGCCTTCAGGGTCTTGTGTCCTACGAGCAGTACTTC. This codes for CASSLQGLVSYEQYF.

The CDR3: CASSVGWGIGNTIYF. The CDR3 DNA reads TGTGCCAGCAGCGTAGGTTGGGGAATTGGAAACACCATATATTTT. V gene TRBV9 combines with J gene TRBJ1-3, with unresolved D. The germline V gene has CDR1 SGDLS and CDR2 YYNGEE. Trimming removed 0 bases at V and 3 bases at J, with 10 bases between. This CDR3 is built from 15 residues.

In this sample, this clone turned up once. This sequence joins TRBV9 and TRBJ2-7; tentative D call: TRBD1 (5 bases). V was shortened by 0 bases and J by 6 bases, with 13 bases between the two germline ends. CDR1 is SGDLS, CDR2 YYNGEE, per germline. The CDR3 runs to 14 residues. The CDR3 loop is CASSVGGAQVEQYF. CDR3 nucleotide sequence: TGTGCCAGCAGCGTAGGTGGGGCACAAGTCGAGCAGTACTTC.

The rearrangement joins TRBV16 to TRBJ2-7; no clear D gene. V was trimmed by 0 bases and J by 3 bases, leaving 3 bases between them. Germline V gives CDR1 KGHSY, CDR2 FQNENV. This CDR3 spans 12 amino acids. CDR3 sequence (DNA): TGTGCCAGCAGCCAATCGTACTACGAGCAGTACTTC. This codes for CASSQSYYEQYF. The full variable domain, completed using reference TRBV16 and TRBJ2-7, is GEEVAQTPKHLVRGEGQKAKLYCAPIKGHSYVFWYQQVLKNEFKFLISFQNENVFDETGMPKERFSAKCLPNSPCSLEIQATKLEDSAVYFCASSQSYYEQYFGPGTRLTVT.

Note on this clone: It is likely a read error: a sequence one base away is far more abundant. The same CDR3 arises from other DNA sequences in this sample as well. This sequence joins TRBV5-1 and TRBJ1-2; a weak D match, TRBD1 (5 bases). The V gene lost 0 bases and the J gene lost 9 bases, with 12 bases spanning the gap. In germline, CDR1 is SGHRS, CDR2 YFSETQ. This CDR3 is 13 amino acids long. This CDR3 is CASSLEGVSRYTF. CDR3 sequence (DNA): TGCGCCAGCAGCTTGGAAGGGGTATCGCGCTACACCTTC.

The chain has TRBV4-2 and TRBJ2-1; TRBD2 matches at 13 bases. Germline V lookup: CDR1 LGHNA, CDR2 YNFKEQ. Trimming cost V 0 bases and J 6 bases; bases outside gene matches: 5. CDR3 length: 17 residues. CDR3 nucleotide sequence: TGTGCCAGCAGCCAAGATACTAGCGGGGGGGCTGGCAATGAGCAGTTCTTC. Amino acids: CASSQDTSGGAGNEQFF.

The chain has TRBV7-2 and TRBJ1-5; 7 bases are a match to TRBD1. The CDR3 is 15 amino acids. Germline V gene lookup returns CDR1 SGHTA and CDR2 FQGNSA. V shed 5 bases and J 0 bases; nucleotides not matched to a gene: 4. CDR3 in DNA: TGTGCCAGCAGCCGACAGGGAGGTAGCAATCAGCCCCAGCATTTT. As protein: CASSRQGGSNQPQHF.

The chain carries TRBV9 and TRBJ2-3, with TRBD2 matching over 10 bases. Germline-derived CDR1 and CDR2 are SGDLS and YYNGEE. The ends lost 0 bases at V and 5 bases at J; junction bases unmatched: 3. There are 15 residues in the CDR3. The CDR3 DNA is TGTGCCAGCAGCGTAGAGCGGGGGGGCCAAGATACGCAGTATTTT. It codes for CASSVERGGQDTQYF.

The chain joins TRBV7-2 to TRBJ2-7, with 7 bases aligning to TRBD2. Germline V lookup: CDR1 SGHTA, CDR2 FQGNSA. The ends lost 0 bases at V and 2 bases at J; junction bases unmatched: 4. The CDR3 totals 15 residues. CDR3 sequence reads: CASSLAGGGTYEQYF. As DNA, the CDR3 is TGTGCCAGCAGCTTAGCTGGCGGGGGTACCTACGAGCAGTACTTC.

V and J are TRBV11-2 and TRBJ2-3; TRBD1 agrees at 9 bases. CDR3 length: 16 amino acids. The germline V gene encodes CDR1 SGHAT and CDR2 FQNNGV. Trimming at V came to 0 bases and at J to 1 base, leaving 2 bases not matched to a gene. CDR3 sequence (DNA): TGTGCCAGCAGCTTAGACCGGGACAGGGGCACAGATACGCAGTATTTT. It specifies CASSLDRDRGTDTQYF.

The V gene is TRBV6-5, the J gene TRBJ2-7; tentative D call: TRBD2 (6 bases). Germline V gene lookup returns CDR1 MNHEY and CDR2 SVGAGI. The CDR3 spans 13 residues. The V gene lost 6 bases and the J gene lost 5 bases, with 14 bases spanning the gap. This CDR3 is CASRSGGRNEQYF. Written as DNA, the CDR3 is TGTGCCAGCAGGTCCGGAGGGCGGAACGAGCAGTACTTC.

The CDR3 is CASGEIRDSPLHF. The CDR3 bases are TGTGCCAGCGGCGAGATTAGGGATTCACCCCTCCACTTT. The chain has TRBV11-2 and TRBJ1-6, with D uncertain. Germline-derived CDR1 and CDR2 are SGHAT and FQNNGV. This CDR3 spans 13 amino acids. V gave up 8 bases and J gave up 8 bases, with 13 bases separating them.

V usage is TRBV11-2 and J usage is TRBJ1-2, with D uncertain. The V and J ends lost 1 base and 3 bases respectively, with 6 bases between them. The CDR3 totals 13 residues. Germline V gene data show CDR1 as SGHAT and CDR2 as FQNNGV. The CDR3 region is CASSLVRDYGYTF. The CDR3, as DNA: TGTGCCAGCAGCTTAGTGCGGGACTATGGCTACACCTTC.

The V and J genes are TRBV11-3 and TRBJ2-2; D ambiguous. CDR1 is SGHNT and CDR2 is YENEEA in the germline V gene. The V end lost 3 bases, the J end lost 6 bases, and 5 bases lay between the germline ends. The CDR3 loop spans 12 amino acids. The CDR3, as DNA: TGTGCCAGCAGCTTTTCGTCCGGGGAGCTGTTTTTT. Protein product: CASSFSSGELFF.

The chain joins TRBV5-1 to TRBJ2-1; 10 positions agree with TRBD2. The CDR3 has 16 amino acids. Per the germline V gene, CDR1 is SGHRS and CDR2 is YFSETQ. V shed 4 bases, J shed 10 bases, and the junction held 14 bases outside the gene matches. The DNA for the CDR3 is TGCGCCAGCAGCCTGGAAGGAGCGGGGGGGCCAGGGGAGCAGTTCTTC. Residues: CASSLEGAGGPGEQFF.

J is TRBJ2-1 and V is TRBV7-8; the D is unclear. The CDR3 is 15 amino acids. Germline V lookup: CDR1 SGHVS, CDR2 FQNEAQ. Trimming cost V 2 bases and J 0 bases, with 8 bases left between them. The CDR3 DNA reads TGTGCCAGCAGCTTATACCGTAGCTCCTACAATGAGCAGTTCTTC. Protein sequence: CASSLYRSSYNEQFF.

This clone was picked up a small number of times. The chain carries TRBV7-3 and TRBJ2-2; D unresolved. Trimming cost V 2 bases and J 1 base, with 8 bases left between them. The germline V gene has CDR1 SGHTA and CDR2 FQGTGA. There are 15 residues in the CDR3. This CDR3 is CASSLGGVNTGELFF. CDR3 bases: TGTGCCAGCAGCTTAGGTGGGGTGAACACCGGGGAGCTGTTTTTT.

On this clone itself: A junction boundary mismatches the germline segment, possibly from a read error. Here the CDR3 DNA reads TGTGCTAGCAGCTTAGCGCCGGGGGATGAACTGTTTTTT. Translating it yields CASSLAPGDELFF. The chain carries TRBV7-7 and TRBJ1-4, with D possibly TRBD1 on 5 matching bases. CDR3 length equals 13 residues. Per germline, CDR1 SSHAT and CDR2 FNYEAQ (reference sequence).

This rearrangement joins TRBV7-6 to TRBJ2-3, with a tentative D call TRBD2 (6 bases). The CDR3 consists of 13 residues. The V and J ends lost 8 bases and 0 bases respectively, with 9 bases between them. CDR1 SGHVS and CDR2 FNYEAQ come from the germline V gene. The CDR3: CASGGISTDTQYF. The CDR3 DNA is TGTGCCAGCGGGGGGATTAGCACAGATACGCAGTATTTT.

J is TRBJ1-6 and V is TRBV7-9, with D perhaps matching TRBD1 (5 bases). CDR3 size: 14 residues. Trimming took off 4 bases at V and 10 bases at J, with 14 bases between the two ends. Looked up from germline, CDR1 is SEHNR and CDR2 is FQNEAQ (reference sequence). CDR3 residues: CASSYVGRRSPLHF. In nucleotides, the CDR3 is TGTGCCAGCAGCTACGTGGGGCGCAGGTCACCCCTCCACTTT. The complete variable domain, with remaining parts taken from reference TRBV7-9 and TRBJ1-6, reads DTGVSQNPRHKITKRGQNVTFRCDPISEHNRLYWYRQTLGQGPEFLTYFQNEAQLEKSRLLSDRFSAERPKGSFSTLEIQRTEQGDSAMYLCASSYVGRRSPLHFGNGTRLTVT.